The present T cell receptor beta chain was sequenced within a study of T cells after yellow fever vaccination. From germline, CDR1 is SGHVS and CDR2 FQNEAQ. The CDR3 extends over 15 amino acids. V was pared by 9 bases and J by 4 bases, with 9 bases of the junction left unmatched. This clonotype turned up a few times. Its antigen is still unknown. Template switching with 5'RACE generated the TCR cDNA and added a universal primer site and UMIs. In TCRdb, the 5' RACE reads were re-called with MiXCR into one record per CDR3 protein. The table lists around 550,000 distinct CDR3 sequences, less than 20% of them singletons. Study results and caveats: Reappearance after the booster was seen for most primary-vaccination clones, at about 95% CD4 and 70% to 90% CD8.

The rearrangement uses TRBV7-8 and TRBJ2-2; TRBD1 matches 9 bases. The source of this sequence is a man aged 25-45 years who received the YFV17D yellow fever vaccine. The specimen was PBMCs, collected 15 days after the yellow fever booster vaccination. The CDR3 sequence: CASSPGQGATGELFF. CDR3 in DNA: TGTGCCAGTTCTCCGGGACAGGGTGCCACCGGGGAGCTGTTTTTT.